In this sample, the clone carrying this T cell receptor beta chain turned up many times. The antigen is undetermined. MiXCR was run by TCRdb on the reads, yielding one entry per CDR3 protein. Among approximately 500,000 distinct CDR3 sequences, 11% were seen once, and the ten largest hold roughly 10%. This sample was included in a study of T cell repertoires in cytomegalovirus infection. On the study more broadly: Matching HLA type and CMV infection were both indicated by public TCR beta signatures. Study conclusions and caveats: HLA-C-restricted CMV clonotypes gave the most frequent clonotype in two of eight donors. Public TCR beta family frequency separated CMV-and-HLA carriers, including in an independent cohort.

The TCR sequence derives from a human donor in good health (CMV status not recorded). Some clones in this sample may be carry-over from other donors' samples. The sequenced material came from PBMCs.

CDR3 bases: TGCGCCAGCAGCTTGGGTCGGGGCCAGGAGACCCAGTACTTC. Translating it yields CASSLGRGQETQYF. J is TRBJ2-5 and V is TRBV5-1; D is possibly TRBD1 or TRBD2 (5 bases each). Per the germline V gene, CDR1 is SGHRS and CDR2 is YFSETQ. V was pared by 0 bases and J by 5 bases, with 11 bases between. The CDR3 extends over 14 amino acids.